The text below deals with one TCR beta chain. The CDR3 contains 16 residues. The germline V gene has CDR1 LGHNA and CDR2 YSLEER. V trimming: 0 bases; J trimming: 4 bases; junction bases outside the gene matches: 4. The authors' processing: Amplification from reference gene primers served as the basis for estimated nucleated cell counts. Produced via immunoSEQ multiplex PCR; TCRdb's table is partial and in-frame only. The V and J calls and clone size come from that table; D and trimming were worked out from the DNA. Of about 240,000 clones in the sample, 80% to 90% were seen once. The sample is drawn from a study of blood T cell repertoires in COVID-19.

The gene calls are TRBV4-3 and TRBJ1-4, with 8 bases matching TRBD1. This TCR was sampled from a woman aged 30 to 39 who had recovered from COVID-19. Sample: PBMCs or T cells enriched from blood (not recorded which). The CDR3 sequence is CASSQETGQGNEKLFF. In nucleotides, the CDR3 is TGCGCCAGCAGCCAAGAGACAGGACAGGGTAATGAAAAACTGTTTTTT.